The entry below gives a single T cell receptor beta chain sequence along with its context. Its antigen is as yet unknown. This entry belongs to a study of cytomegalovirus exposure and HLA in healthy donors. The PCR had 60 Vbeta and 13 Jbeta primers. Data came from immunoSEQ multiplex PCR; TCRdb stores just in-frame clones and leaves some out. Of roughly 100,000 clones in the sample, approximately 64% are singletons; the top ten hold about 3.5%. Germline values: CDR1 LNHDA, CDR2 SQIVND (reference sequence). The junction had 4 bases not matched to a gene; V was cut back by 5 bases and J by 2 bases. The CDR3 covers 14 residues. Study-wide points: Versus the approximately 720-donor mean, an Asian-associated ancestry cluster reportedly showed fewer N-insertions in a later analysis. Researchers reported in a later analysis that a missense DCLRE1C variant was tied to TCR beta V- and J-gene trimming.

The sequence was obtained from a woman between 45 and 65 years old in good health and CMV-seronegative. The sequenced sample consisted of PBMCs. V is TRBV19 and J is TRBJ2-5; 8 nucleotides align to TRBD2. DNA for the CDR3: TGTGCCAGTAGTCCTAGCGGGTGGCAAGAGACCCAGTACTTC. Translation: CASSPSGWQETQYF. The full variable domain, in which reference TRBV19 and TRBJ2-5 provide the parts outside the CDR3, is DGGITQSPKYLFRKEGQNVTLSCEQNLNHDAMYWYRQDPGQGLRLIYYSQIVNDFQKGDIAEGYSVSREKKESFPLTVTSAQKNPTAFYLCASSPSGWQETQYFGPGTRLLVL.